This entry is about one T cell receptor (beta chain). What it binds is not known. Germline V gives CDR1 KGHSH, CDR2 LQKENI. The CDR3 sequence is 14 residues long. V lost 0 bases to trimming and J lost 4 bases, with 9 bases between them. The data are from a study of T cell repertoires in ileal Crohn's disease. Across the study: All patients had surgery for stricturing (about 60%) or penetrating (around 39%) disease. About half received postoperative treatment, roughly twelve with thiopurines and around 18 anti-TNF. Whole-study findings and limits: Mucosal expansions were suggested to be mainly CD8 T cells.

Noted time point: inflamed ileum from the surgical specimen. Produced via immunoSEQ multiplex PCR; TCRdb's table is partial and in-frame only. Of approximately 680 clones listed, approximately 97% are singletons. Sequenced input: ileal tissue. The clonotype comes from an adult with Crohn's disease. The J gene is TRBJ1-2, the V gene TRBV18; D may be TRBD1 (5 bases). The chain's CDR3 is CASSPPTESYGYTF. The CDR3 DNA is TGTGCCAGCTCACCACCGACAGAGTCCTATGGCTACACCTTC. Full variable domain (remainder filled in from reference TRBV18 and TRBJ1-2): NAGVMQNPRHLVRRRGQEARLRCSPMKGHSHVYWYRQLPEEGLKFMVYLQKENIIDESGMPKERFSAEFPKEGPSILRIQQVVRGDSAAYFCASSPPTESYGYTFGSGTRLTVV.